In its sample, the clone carrying this T cell receptor (beta chain) was seen a few times. Its antigen is still unknown. Constant-segment primers served in 5'RACE that generated TCR alpha and TCR beta cDNA libraries bearing sample barcodes and UMIs. TCRdb analysed the 5' RACE reads with MiXCR anew, one entry per CDR3 protein. In the table there are some 150,000 distinct CDR3 sequences, about 6.1% of which are singletons. This sample was included in a study of T-cell memory formation after mild COVID-19. The study, taken as a whole, reports: Day 15 to 85 contracting clones showed balanced CD4/CD8; later expanders leaned CD4+. Mainly in CM and EM were contracting CD4+ clones; CD8+ were in EMRA. Some clones that responded turned up in pre-infection memory, which suggests that cross-reactive memory joined in.

J gave up 11 bases and V 8 bases, and 15 bases lay outside the gene matches. From germline, CDR1 is MNHEY and CDR2 SMNVEV (reference sequence). This CDR3 has 14 amino acids. The receptor's source is an adult woman who had mild COVID-19 (a few samples of this study predate the infection). Cell type and time point are not known. The chain links TRBV27 to TRBJ1-1; 9 bases are a match to TRBD1. The sample was PBMCs or a T cell subset sorted from them (not recorded which). CDR3 nucleotide sequence: TGTGCCAGCGGAGCCGGGACAGGGCTTGGTGGGGCTTTCTTT. Its translation is CASGAGTGLGGAFF.